The 29 T cell receptor beta chains in this list originate from one sample, sequenced in a study of shared clonotypes between healthy human individuals. Produced via immunoSEQ multiplex PCR; TCRdb's table is partial and in-frame only. The table shows a few million clones, with roughly 92% occurring only once. The sample was naive CD4+ T cells from PBMCs. The sample's subset: CD45RA+ positively selected. The receptors here all came from a man in his late teens or twenties in good health. Some clones in this sample may be carry-over from other donors' samples.

V is TRBV18 and J is TRBJ1-5; perhaps TRBD1 as D (6 bases). The CDR3 extends over 15 amino acids. The V end was cut by 3 bases, the J end by 0 bases, with 9 bases between. Germline V gene sequence: CDR1 KGHSH, CDR2 LQKENI. CDR3 protein: CASSPTGDSNQPQHF. The CDR3 region has the DNA TGTGCCAGCTCACCGACAGGAGATAGCAATCAGCCCCAGCATTTT.

The chain joins TRBV4-3 to TRBJ1-2, with D unclear. Germline V lookup: CDR1 LGHNA, CDR2 YSLEER. V lost 1 base to trimming and J lost 8 bases, with 11 bases between them. This CDR3 has 13 residues. CDR3 nucleotides: TGCGCCAGCAGCCAAGTCCCAGGTTACGGCTACACCTTC. Its protein is CASSQVPGYGYTF.

CDR3 sequence reads: CASSSYHDKNTEAFF. The CDR3 DNA sequence: TGTGCCAGCAGCTCCTACCATGACAAAAACACTGAAGCTTTCTTT. The chain employs TRBV5-8 and TRBJ1-1; D ambiguous. V lost 3 bases, J lost 2 bases, and 14 bases lay in between. There are 15 residues in the CDR3. Germline V CDR1 and CDR2: SGHTS, YDEGEE.

This sequence joins TRBV5-1 and TRBJ2-3; 11 nucleotides align to TRBD2. The germline V gene encodes CDR1 SGHRS and CDR2 YFSETQ. This CDR3 spans 15 amino acids. Trimming cost V 2 bases and J 6 bases; bases outside gene matches: 5. The CDR3 spells CASSLGTSGPDTQYF. The CDR3, as DNA: TGCGCCAGCAGCTTAGGGACTAGCGGTCCGGATACGCAGTATTTT.

This sequence joins TRBV4-2 and TRBJ1-1, with 7 bases identical to TRBD1. Per the germline V gene, CDR1 is LGHNA and CDR2 is YNFKEQ. Unmatched junction bases numbered 8, after V lost 3 bases and J lost 7 bases. This CDR3 region has 14 residues. The CDR3 DNA reads TGTGCCAGCAGCCAGGAAATTGACAGGGATGAAGCTTTCTTT. Its protein product is CASSQEIDRDEAFF.

The genes are TRBV6-5 and TRBJ1-2, with a weak D call TRBD1 (6 bases). The CDR3 has 15 residues. The ends were cut back, 2 bases at V and 0 bases at J, with 10 bases in the middle. Germline V gene data show CDR1 as MNHEY and CDR2 as SVGAGI. As DNA, the CDR3 is TGTGCCAGCAGTTACCAAGGGGGGGCTAACTATGGCTACACCTTC. It yields the protein CASSYQGGANYGYTF.

In its sample, this clone was seen a few times. The CDR3 DNA reads as TGTGCCAGCAGTGAGGCTGGCGTCCCTGAAGCTTTCTTT. It encodes CASSEAGVPEAFF. This rearrangement joins TRBV2 to TRBJ1-1; no firm D call. Germline V gene data show CDR1 as SNHLY and CDR2 as FYNNEI. Trimming left V 3 bases short and J 6 bases short, with 11 bases between. The CDR3 consists of 13 residues.

The chain combines TRBV7-9 with TRBJ2-7, with TRBD1 matching over 7 bases. V shed 5 bases and J 0 bases; nucleotides not matched to a gene: 13. This CDR3 region has 17 residues. The germline gives CDR1 SEHNR, CDR2 FQNEAQ (reference sequence). Here the CDR3 DNA reads TGTGCCAGCAGCCCCGGACAGGCCAACCAACCCTCCTACGAGCAGTACTTC. Its protein product is CASSPGQANQPSYEQYF.

The V gene is TRBV5-1, the J gene TRBJ2-2; D ambiguous. This CDR3 region has 13 residues. The V end lost 2 bases, the J end lost 3 bases, and 5 bases lay between the germline ends. Germline V gene sequence: CDR1 SGHRS, CDR2 YFSETQ. The CDR3 loop is CASSFFYTGELFF. The CDR3, as DNA: TGCGCCAGCAGCTTTTTCTACACCGGGGAGCTGTTTTTT.

The CDR3, as DNA: TGCGCCAGCAGCTTGTCCTCGGATATCTCCTACAATGAGCAGTTCTTC. This translates into CASSLSSDISYNEQFF. The rearrangement links TRBV5-1 to TRBJ2-1; D not resolved. The ends were cut back, 1 base at V and 0 bases at J, with 11 bases in the middle. This CDR3 comprises 16 residues. Germline V gene data show CDR1 as SGHRS and CDR2 as YFSETQ.

The V and J genes are TRBV5-6 and TRBJ2-3, with D possibly matching TRBD1 (6 bases). The CDR3 covers 14 residues. Trimming pared 0 bases from V and 4 bases from J, leaving 9 bases between. CDR1 is SGHDT, CDR2 YYEEEE, per germline. The CDR3 sequence is CASSLGQVPDTQYF. The CDR3 DNA sequence: TGTGCCAGCAGCTTGGGACAGGTCCCAGATACGCAGTATTTT.

This clone was observed a few times. The rearrangement joins TRBV11-2 to TRBJ2-2; weak D call: TRBD2 (7 bases). In germline, CDR1 is SGHAT, CDR2 FQNNGV. V was shortened by 5 bases and J by 8 bases, with 24 bases between the two germline ends. This CDR3 has 17 amino acids. The CDR3 DNA is TGTGCCAGCAGCACCAACTCGGGGGGCGCATGGTCGGGGGAGCTGTTTTTT. This sequence encodes CASSTNSGGAWSGELFF.

The chain carries TRBV7-3 and TRBJ2-3; D uncertain. CDR1 is SGHTA and CDR2 is FQGTGA in the germline V gene. V lost 5 bases, J lost 0 bases, and 9 bases lay in between. The length of the CDR3 is 14 residues. DNA for the CDR3: TGTGCCAGCAGCCCTCTCGGAAGCACAGATACGCAGTATTTT. Amino acid sequence: CASSPLGSTDTQYF.

V usage is TRBV6-1 and J usage is TRBJ2-5, with D possibly TRBD1 on 6 matching bases. The germline V gene has CDR1 MNHNS and CDR2 SASEGT. V shed 7 bases and J shed 5 bases, with 20 bases lying between them. This CDR3 is 15 amino acids long. CDR3 residues: CASTPTGTPRETQYF. The CDR3 region has the DNA TGTGCCAGCACCCCGACCGGGACACCCAGGGAGACCCAGTACTTC.

This clone has just one count. The gene calls are TRBV6-6 and TRBJ2-2, with D uncertain. Trimming took off 7 bases at V and 6 bases at J, with 12 bases between the two ends. The CDR3 is 13 residues long. From germline, CDR1 is MNHNY and CDR2 SVGAGI (reference sequence). CDR3 bases: TGTGCCAGCACTCCAGGATTTCCCGGGGAGCTGTTTTTT. This gives the protein CASTPGFPGELFF.

The gene calls are TRBV5-6 and TRBJ2-2; 8 bases agree with TRBD2. The CDR3 covers 16 residues. CDR1 is SGHDT, CDR2 YYEEEE, per germline. With 5 bases clipped from V and 0 bases from J, the junction kept 6 bases outside the gene matches. CDR3 sequence: CASSPGRGANTGELFF. The CDR3 DNA is TGTGCCAGCAGTCCGGGGCGGGGGGCGAACACCGGGGAGCTGTTTTTT.

In this sample, this clone turned up a few times. V usage is TRBV5-1 and J usage is TRBJ1-1, with D unclear. Germline CDR1 SGHRS, CDR2 YFSETQ. Trimming removed 4 bases at V and 0 bases at J, with 7 bases between. CDR3 length: 13 residues. The CDR3 DNA reads as TGCGCCAGCAGCAAGAGTATGAACACTGAAGCTTTCTTT. Protein sequence: CASSKSMNTEAFF.

The genes are TRBV18 and TRBJ1-2; D is perhaps TRBD1 (5 bases). The CDR3 totals 16 residues. Trimming removed 2 bases from V and 3 bases from J, with 16 bases in between. CDR1 is KGHSH, CDR2 LQKENI, per germline. CDR3 region: CASSPTGGGTDYGYTF. The CDR3 DNA follows: TGTGCCAGCTCACCAACCGGCGGGGGGACGGACTATGGCTACACCTTC.

The chain couples TRBV4-2 to TRBJ1-4; D might be TRBD1 (6 bases). The germline gives CDR1 LGHNA, CDR2 YNFKEQ. The CDR3 consists of 16 residues. V lost 4 bases to trimming and J lost 4 bases, with 16 bases between them. Here the CDR3 reads CASSPRGGEYNEKLFF. The CDR3 nucleotides are TGTGCCAGCAGCCCGCGAGGGGGGGAGTATAATGAAAAACTGTTTTTT.

The V and J genes are TRBV2 and TRBJ2-7; 7 nucleotides agree with TRBD1. Germline V gene data show CDR1 as SNHLY and CDR2 as FYNNEI. Trimming at V came to 5 bases and at J to 12 bases, leaving 10 bases not matched to a gene. The CDR3 runs to 12 residues. CDR3 in amino acids: CASSTGVPVRYF. DNA of the CDR3: TGTGCCAGCAGTACAGGGGTCCCAGTAAGGTACTTC.

The chain carries TRBV19 and TRBJ1-5; a possible D gene is TRBD1 (5 bases). In germline, CDR1 is LNHDA, CDR2 SQIVND (reference sequence). The CDR3 extends over 17 amino acids. V was clipped by 5 bases and J by 3 bases, with 20 bases between them. CDR3 region: CASSFGGRWQINQPQHF. The CDR3 nucleotides are TGTGCCAGTAGTTTCGGGGGGAGATGGCAGATCAATCAGCCCCAGCATTTT.

The CDR3 coding sequence is TGTGCCACCAGCAGAACGGCGCCGAGGGGACACCGTAATGAAAAACTGTTTTTT. It codes for CATSRTAPRGHRNEKLFF. The rearrangement joins TRBV15 to TRBJ1-4; D perhaps matches TRBD1 (6 bases). With 2 bases removed from V and 4 bases from J, the gap between germline ends came to 20 bases. Germline CDR1 LNHNV, CDR2 YYDKDF (reference sequence). CDR3 length: 18 residues.

V is TRBV6-5 and J is TRBJ2-4; 9 bases line up with TRBD1. There are 15 residues in the CDR3. Per the germline V gene, CDR1 is MNHEY and CDR2 is SVGAGI. The V and J ends lost 0 bases and 6 bases, in that order; junction bases with no gene match: 3. The CDR3 loop is CASSYSETGGNIQYF. In DNA form, the CDR3 reads TGTGCCAGCAGTTACTCGGAGACAGGGGGAAACATTCAGTACTTC.

This clone was seen more than once but under ten times. The chain couples TRBV4-1 to TRBJ1-2; D remains ambiguous. Germline V CDR1 and CDR2: MGHRA, YSYEKL. CDR3 length: 14 amino acids. Trimming took 3 bases from V and 2 from J, leaving 10 bases between them. CDR3: CASSHPLENYGYTF. The DNA of the CDR3 is TGCGCCAGCAGCCACCCCCTGGAGAACTATGGCTACACCTTC.

The chain combines TRBV5-1 with TRBJ2-2; the match to TRBD2 covers 11 bases. Germline assignment: CDR1 SGHRS and CDR2 YFSETQ. The CDR3 is 17 residues long. With 4 bases clipped from V and 2 bases from J, the junction kept 7 bases outside the gene matches. The CDR3 is CASSGRTSGSNTGELFF. The CDR3 bases are TGCGCCAGCAGCGGACGCACTAGCGGGAGTAACACCGGGGAGCTGTTTTTT.

The chain couples TRBV28 to TRBJ1-5; 7 bases map to TRBD1. The CDR3 covers 17 residues. Trimming cost V 3 bases and J 0 bases; bases outside gene matches: 8. Germline CDR1 reads MDHEN; CDR2 reads SYDVKM. CDR3 sequence reads: CASSLGDSSYSNQPQHF. For the CDR3, the DNA is TGTGCCAGCAGTTTGGGGGACAGCTCCTATAGCAATCAGCCCCAGCATTTT.

The CDR3 bases are TGCAGCGTTGAAGACATTGGGCGGCTAAATACGAACAAGAACACTGAAGCTTTCTTT. Translation gives CSVEDIGRLNTNKNTEAFF. The chain carries TRBV29-1 and TRBJ1-1; D remains unclear. This CDR3 is built from 19 residues. The germline V gene has CDR1 SQVTM and CDR2 ANQGSEA. Trimming cost V 0 bases and J 1 base, with 24 bases left between them.

As to this clone: Because the CDR3 is missing its conserved closing phenylalanine or tryptophan, this is likely a read error. The DNA is left out, because the CDR3 cannot be placed on it with certainty; the CDR3 is given as TCRdb lists it. This rearrangement joins TRBV5-1 to TRBJ2-2; the D call of TRBD2 is as the table states it, not checked on the DNA. Germline V gives CDR1 SGHRS, CDR2 YFSETQ. Ends included, the CDR3 has 12 residues. CDR3 residues: CASRRGLAGGIG.

This chain uses TRBV29-1 with TRBJ2-7; D may be TRBD2 (5 bases). V lost 3 bases to trimming and J lost 3 bases, with 12 bases between them. Germline V gene sequence: CDR1 SQVTM, CDR2 ANQGSEA. This CDR3 has 13 residues. This chain's CDR3 is CSVEGESRYEQYF. CDR3 coding DNA: TGCAGCGTTGAGGGAGAGAGCCGCTACGAGCAGTACTTC.